This T cell receptor (beta chain) derives from a study of cytomegalovirus exposure and HLA in healthy donors. The PCR ran on 60 Vbeta and 13 Jbeta primers. Only in-frame clones appear in the TCRdb table, and some are missing; sequencing was by immunoSEQ multiplex PCR. The sample yields some 150,000 clones, around nine tenths seen once. Looked up from germline, CDR1 is KGHSH and CDR2 is LQKENI. The CDR3 loop spans 18 amino acids. J gave up 6 bases and V 3 bases, and 14 bases lay outside the gene matches. Sequenced: PBMCs. The receptor was isolated from a young woman in good health and CMV-seronegative. This chain connects TRBV18 to TRBJ1-2; 12 bases are a match to TRBD1. In DNA, the CDR3 is TGTGCCAGCTCACCGGCCATATACCCGGGACAGGGGGCCGATGGCTACACCTTC. Its protein product is CASSPAIYPGQGADGYTF.